This entry features one TCR beta chain sequence. This sample was included in a study of control samples from healthy donors and cancer patients. The CDR3 sequence is 19 residues long. Germline trimming cut 3 bases from V and 1 base from J; bases unmatched to any gene: 14. CDR1 is KGHSH and CDR2 is LQKENI in the germline V gene. Clones were sequenced by immunoSEQ multiplex PCR, and TCRdb holds only the in-frame ones, with some missing. The sample includes 120,000 or so clones, 70% to 90% of them seen just once. The specimen was blood. The V and J genes are TRBV18 and TRBJ1-5, with 8 bases lining up with TRBD1. The origin of this receptor is a man between 60 and 75 years old in good health. CDR3 bases: TGTGCCAGCTCACCTTCCGTCAGGGGGCTGGGGAAAAGCAATCAGCCCCAGCATTTT. Translation: CASSPSVRGLGKSNQPQHF. The full variable domain, its missing parts supplied by reference TRBV18 and TRBJ1-5, is NAGVMQNPRHLVRRRGQEARLRCSPMKGHSHVYWYRQLPEEGLKFMVYLQKENIIDESGMPKERFSAEFPKEGPSILRIQQVVRGDSAAYFCASSPSVRGLGKSNQPQHFGDGTRLSIL.